The 25 T cell receptor beta chains given below trace back to one sample, sequenced in a study of graft-versus-host responses after intestinal transplantation. The method was immunoSEQ multiplex PCR; TCRdb's version includes in-frame clones alone and lacks a portion of them. The profile covers under 15,000 clones, with approximately 94% appearing a single time and 4.4% taken by the ten largest. The sample here was PBMCs, taken approximately 960 days after intestinal transplantation. The receptors stem from a human patient who received an intestinal transplant, so some T cells may come from the graft donor.

The chain employs TRBV28 and TRBJ1-1, with D possibly TRBD1 on 5 matching bases. This CDR3 spans 15 amino acids. Trimming pared 6 bases from V and 0 bases from J, leaving 14 bases between. Looked up from germline, CDR1 is MDHEN and CDR2 is SYDVKM. CDR3 loop: CASSSMTALNTEAFF. In DNA, the CDR3 is TGTGCCAGCAGCTCCATGACAGCCCTGAACACTGAAGCTTTCTTT. The full variable domain, rest sourced from reference TRBV28 and TRBJ1-1, is DVKVTQSSRYLVKRTGEKVFLECVQDMDHENMFWYRQDPGLGLRLIYFSYDVKMKEKGDIPEGYSVSREKKERFSLILESASTNQTSMYLCASSSMTALNTEAFFGQGTRLTVV.

The rearrangement joins TRBV9 to TRBJ2-5; the match to TRBD2 covers 8 bases. The J segment lost 2 bases and the V segment lost 0 bases, leaving 6 bases of the junction unmatched. The germline CDR1 and CDR2 sequences are SGDLS and YYNGEE. The CDR3 is made up of 16 amino acids. DNA for the CDR3: TGTGCCAGCAGCGTAGCTCAGGGACTAGTACAAGAGACCCAGTACTTC. Its protein product is CASSVAQGLVQETQYF. The full variable domain, its missing parts supplied by reference TRBV9 and TRBJ2-5, is DSGVTQTPKHLITATGQRVTLRCSPRSGDLSVYWYQQSLDQGLQFLIQYYNGEERAKGNILERFSAQQFPDLHSELNLSSLELGDSALYFCASSVAQGLVQETQYFGPGTRLLVL.

The DNA for the CDR3 is TGCGCCAGCAGCTCTCCAGGATTCCAAGAGACCCAGTACTTC. Protein: CASSSPGFQETQYF. The chain employs TRBV5-1 and TRBJ2-5, with D hard to call. Germline loops: CDR1 SGHRS, CDR2 YFSETQ. The V end lost 3 bases, the J end lost 1 base, and 10 bases lay between the germline ends. The CDR3 has 14 residues.

This chain connects TRBV15 to TRBJ1-5; TRBD1 might be the D (5 bases). The V end lost 0 bases, the J end lost 3 bases, and 18 bases lay between the germline ends. The CDR3 runs 18 residues. Germline CDR1 LNHNV, CDR2 YYDKDF (reference sequence). This chain's CDR3 is CATSREGGWVWDNQPQHF. The CDR3, as DNA: TGTGCCACCAGCAGAGAGGGGGGATGGGTTTGGGACAATCAGCCCCAGCATTTT.

The V gene is TRBV27, the J gene TRBJ1-1; a possible D gene is TRBD1 (6 bases). CDR1 is MNHEY and CDR2 is SMNVEV in the germline V gene (reference sequence). The length of the CDR3 is 14 residues. V lost 5 bases, J lost 1 base, and 11 bases lay in between. CDR3 sequence (DNA): TGTGCCAGCAGTCGGACAGAGGCGAACACTGAAGCTTTCTTT. Translated, it gives CASSRTEANTEAFF.

The chain links TRBV7-8 to TRBJ1-1; unclear D gene. The CDR3 consists of 16 residues. Looked up from germline, CDR1 is SGHVS and CDR2 is FQNEAQ. Trimming cost V 1 base and J 1 base, with 13 bases left between them. CDR3 DNA: TGTGCCAGCAGCTTAGAGAGGCGACCGGGGAACACTGAAGCTTTCTTT. Its protein product is CASSLERRPGNTEAFF.

J is TRBJ2-3 and V is TRBV9; D is uncertain. Germline V gene sequence: CDR1 SGDLS, CDR2 YYNGEE. V shed 0 bases and J shed 1 base, with 6 bases lying between them. This CDR3 spans 14 amino acids. The CDR3 reads CASSVDPGTDTQYF. For the CDR3, the DNA is TGTGCCAGCAGCGTAGATCCGGGCACAGATACGCAGTATTTT.

The chain recombines TRBV7-3 with TRBJ2-5; D is ambiguous. Trimming removed 1 base from V and 2 bases from J, with 5 bases in between. The CDR3 totals 13 residues. The V gene's germline CDR1 is SGHTA and CDR2 FQGTGA. The CDR3 loop reads CASSLIRQETQYF. The CDR3 nucleotides are TGTGCCAGCAGCTTAATACGGCAAGAGACCCAGTACTTC.

This clone was counted only a few times. The rearrangement uses TRBV15 and TRBJ1-1, with D unresolved. The CDR3 totals 14 residues. CDR1 LNHNV and CDR2 YYDKDF come from the germline V gene (reference sequence). V lost 0 bases and J 0 bases, leaving 5 bases between the germline ends. The DNA of the CDR3 is TGTGCCACCAGCAGAGATACCATGAACACTGAAGCTTTCTTT. It yields the protein CATSRDTMNTEAFF.

The chain employs TRBV2 and TRBJ1-3; a possible D gene is TRBD1 (6 bases). This CDR3 region has 15 residues. The V and J ends lost 6 bases and 4 bases respectively, with 16 bases between them. CDR1 is SNHLY and CDR2 is FYNNEI in the germline V gene. In DNA form, the CDR3 reads TGTGCCAGCAGGGTGGGCCAGGGGTACGGAAACACCATATATTTT. It translates to CASRVGQGYGNTIYF.

This sequence joins TRBV11-3 and TRBJ1-1, with 7 bases aligning to TRBD1. J was trimmed by 4 bases and V by 5 bases; bases with no gene match: 4. This CDR3 has 13 residues. Germline V gives CDR1 SGHNT, CDR2 YENEEA. CDR3 loop: CASSTDRATEAFF. CDR3 nucleotides: TGTGCCAGCAGCACTGACAGGGCCACTGAAGCTTTCTTT.

The chain has TRBV7-2 and TRBJ1-1; 7 bases agree with TRBD1. The trim removed 1 base at V and 5 bases at J, leaving 10 bases unmatched. CDR1 and CDR2 from the germline V gene are SGHTA and FQGNSA. The CDR3 is made up of 16 amino acids. Written as DNA, the CDR3 is TGTGCCAGCAGCTTAGGGACCGGAGGGGGCGCGACTGAAGCTTTCTTT. This translates into CASSLGTGGGATEAFF.

Here the CDR3 reads CASSWTGYNSPLHF. Here the CDR3 DNA reads TGTGCCAGCAGCTGGACAGGTTATAATTCACCCCTCCACTTT. J is TRBJ1-6 and V is TRBV5-8; 7 positions match TRBD1. Trimming took 3 bases from V and 4 from J; bases not matched to a gene: 1. This CDR3 is 14 amino acids long. Germline V gene sequence: CDR1 SGHTS, CDR2 YDEGEE.

The chain is built from TRBV19 and TRBJ1-2; the D gene is possibly TRBD1 (5 bases). There are 11 residues in the CDR3. The germline gives CDR1 LNHDA, CDR2 SQIVND (reference sequence). V lost 10 bases and J 8 bases, leaving 14 bases between the germline ends. CDR3 coding DNA: TGTGCCACCTCAACAGGATACGGCTACACCTTC. It encodes CATSTGYGYTF.

V is TRBV4-1 and J is TRBJ1-2, with D tentatively TRBD1 (6 bases). Trimming stripped 0 bases from V and 4 bases from J, with 15 bases between. Germline V CDR1 and CDR2: MGHRA, YSYEKL. This CDR3 spans 16 amino acids. The CDR3 protein is CASSQDGVRGTYGYTF. The DNA of the CDR3 is TGCGCCAGCAGCCAAGACGGGGTAAGGGGGACCTATGGCTACACCTTC.

This chain joins TRBV5-4 and TRBJ1-6; D is unclear. Trimming left V 1 base short and J 6 bases short, with 8 bases between. The CDR3 consists of 14 residues. CDR1 and CDR2 from the germline V gene are SGHNT and YYREEE (reference sequence). CDR3 DNA: TGTGCCAGCAGCTTGAGGGCCCTTAATTCACCCCTCCACTTT. Translated, it gives CASSLRALNSPLHF.

In DNA, the CDR3 is TGTGCCATCAGTGAGTCGAGGGGGGAGACCCAGTACTTC. It specifies CAISESRGETQYF. The chain uses TRBV10-3 and TRBJ2-5, with TRBD1 as a possible D gene (6 bases). The CDR3 contains 13 residues. Germline loops: CDR1 ENHRY, CDR2 SYGVKD. The ends were cut back, 0 bases at V and 5 bases at J, with 7 bases in the middle.

This clone was recorded a few times. This chain links TRBV7-9 with TRBJ1-1; D is possibly TRBD1 (5 bases). The CDR3 spans 12 residues. Germline lookup yields CDR1 SEHNR and CDR2 FQNEAQ (reference sequence). V was pared by 5 bases and J by 4 bases, with 8 bases between. The CDR3 reads CASSAGSTEAFF. CDR3 bases: TGTGCCAGCAGCGCAGGGTCCACTGAAGCTTTCTTT.

The chain carries TRBV19 and TRBJ2-1, with 9 bases fitting TRBD2. Germline V gene lookup returns CDR1 LNHDA and CDR2 SQIVND (reference sequence). Trimming removed 8 bases from V and 4 bases from J; junction bases left unmatched: 6. The CDR3 totals 14 residues. The CDR3 reads CASHSGGDYNEQFF. DNA for the CDR3: TGTGCCAGTCATAGCGGGGGAGATTACAATGAGCAGTTCTTC.

The J gene is TRBJ1-3, the V gene TRBV6-9; maybe TRBD1 (5 bases). Germline assignment: CDR1 MNHGY and CDR2 SVAAGI. The CDR3 has 15 amino acids. V lost 6 bases and J 0 bases, leaving 12 bases between the germline ends. The CDR3 nucleotides are TGTGCCAGCAGCGCGGGGCCTCCCTCTGGAAACACCATATATTTT. As protein: CASSAGPPSGNTIYF.

V usage is TRBV7-3 and J usage is TRBJ1-1; D not resolved. The V and J ends lost 3 bases and 4 bases respectively, with 9 bases between them. This CDR3 comprises 13 residues. Germline values: CDR1 SGHTA, CDR2 FQGTGA. The CDR3 here is CASSFSGPTEAFF. The CDR3 DNA is TGTGCCAGCAGCTTCTCAGGCCCCACTGAAGCTTTCTTT.

The chain carries TRBV5-1 and TRBJ2-7; 12 nucleotides match TRBD2. Germline CDR1 and CDR2: SGHRS and YFSETQ. V shed 4 bases and J 2 bases; nucleotides not matched to a gene: 1. The CDR3 loop spans 14 amino acids. This CDR3 is CASSLAGGPYEQYF. Here the CDR3 DNA reads TGCGCCAGCAGCCTAGCGGGGGGGCCCTACGAGCAGTACTTC.

The chain employs TRBV11-2 and TRBJ2-2, with no clear D. CDR3 length: 11 residues. Trimming left V 10 bases short and J 8 bases short, with 11 bases between. Germline loops: CDR1 SGHAT, CDR2 FQNNGV. CDR3 region: CAKIGSGELFF. The CDR3 region has the DNA TGTGCCAAAATAGGGTCAGGGGAGCTGTTTTTT.

Worth noting for this clone: The junction and the germline gene differ at one end; a read error may be behind it. Different DNA sequences within this sample yield the same CDR3. The chain joins TRBV7-3 to TRBJ1-1; D unclear. The CDR3 is 13 amino acids. Per the germline V gene, CDR1 is SGHTA and CDR2 is FQGTGA. In nucleotides, the CDR3 is TGTGCCAGCAGCGTCACAGTGTTCACTGAAGCCTTCTTT. Amino acid sequence: CASSVTVFTEAFF. The full variable domain, with the rest looked up from reference TRBV7-3 and TRBJ1-1, is GAGVSQTPSNKVTEKGKYVELRCDPISGHTALYWYRQSLGQGPEFLIYFQGTGAADDSGLPNDRFFAVRPEGSVSTLKIQRTERGDSAVYLCASSVTVFTEAFFGQGTRLTVV.

V gene TRBV6-5 combines with J gene TRBJ2-3; a weak D match, TRBD2 (6 bases). V was trimmed by 6 bases and J by 13 bases, leaving 20 bases between them. This CDR3 has 13 residues. CDR1 and CDR2 (germline): MNHEY, SVGAGI. The CDR3 DNA reads TGTGCCAGCAGACCCCCCGTCGGGGGAAAGGAGTATTTT. Translation gives CASRPPVGGKEYF.